The clone carrying this T cell receptor beta chain was seen more than once but under ten times. A second PCR of 7 to 11 cycles used a sample-barcoded 5' primer and a J-beta primer mix. A 12-random-nucleotide template-switch adaptor tagged each cDNA molecule. TCRdb ran MiXCR on the 5' RACE reads and lists one entry per CDR3 protein. The repertoire consists of around 820,000 distinct CDR3 sequences, with roughly 25% occurring once and the leading ten covering roughly 3.5%. The data are from a study of blood T cells in healthy people across ages. This CDR3 is built from 14 residues. Germline assignment: CDR1 SGHRS and CDR2 YFSETQ. Deletions cut 5 bases from V and 4 bases from J, with 15 bases between. Another study also made use of these data, one on T cells of mothers and their children. That study adds: Using around 1.6 ug per 15 ul, all extracted RNA underwent cDNA synthesis.

Input material: blood. This rearrangement joins TRBV5-1 to TRBJ2-5, with TRBD2 as a possible D gene (7 bases). This TCR derives from a boy younger than 18 in good health. CDR3: CASSRYGGAETQYF. The CDR3 region has the DNA TGCGCCAGCAGTCGGTATGGGGGGGCAGAGACCCAGTACTTC. The complete variable domain, with remaining parts taken from reference TRBV5-1 and TRBJ2-5, reads KAGVTQTPRYLIKTRGQQVTLSCSPISGHRSVSWYQQTPGQGLQFLFEYFSETQRNKGNFPGRFSGRQFSNSRSEMNVSTLELGDSALYLCASSRYGGAETQYFGPGTRLLVL.